A single sample is the source of the 13 T cell receptor delta chains below, sequenced in a study of Vδ1+ human thymocytes. Overall study results and limits: Thymic TRG and TRD repertoires appeared highly polyclonal.

These TCRs are of unknown antigen specificity. RNA was extracted from the cells and then reverse transcribed. Multiplex PCR used pooled V-gene forward primers and a constant-region reverse primer to amplify CDR3s. TCRdb used CATT to re-call clones from the multiplex PCR reads. Of about 55,000 delta-chain clones listed, around a sixth are singletons. Material for sequencing was Vdelta1+ gamma-delta thymocytes from the thymus. The subset was: FACS-sorted CD3+ TCRalphabeta- TCRVdelta1+ TCRVdelta2- thymocytes. The receptors stem from a boy under three years old who had congenital heart surgery.

A few counts support this clone. The chain recombines TRDV1 with TRDJ1, with 8 bases identical to TRDD3. The CDR3 extends over 17 amino acids. With V trimmed by 1 base and J by 1 base, 8 bases remained unmatched. Germline values: CDR1 TSWWSYY, CDR2 QGS. The CDR3, as DNA: TGTGCTCTTGGGGAACCGTACTGGGGGTCCCCCACCGATAAACTCATCTTT. Translated, it gives CALGEPYWGSPTDKLIF.

In regard to this clone: The sample contains more than one DNA sequence encoding this CDR3. The rearrangement joins TRDV1 to TRDJ1; 9 nucleotides align to TRDD3. The CDR3 sequence is 29 residues long. Germline V CDR1 and CDR2: TSWWSYY, QGS. J lost 0 bases, V lost 3 bases, and 44 bases had no gene match. The DNA of the CDR3 is TGTGCTCTTGGGGATCAGTTCCAACTGGGTGACGAACACCGATACCACAGTTCCAACTGGGGGACGAACACCGATAAACTCATCTTT. It is translated as CALGDQFQLGDEHRYHSSNWGTNTDKLIF.

This clone has a handful of counts. The chain links TRDV1 to TRDJ1, with a possible D match to TRDD3 (5 bases). Trimming cost V 4 bases and J 4 bases, with 10 bases left between them. The CDR3 extends over 13 amino acids. The germline V gene encodes CDR1 TSWWSYY and CDR2 QGS. The CDR3 is CALGVVGLDKLIF. CDR3 sequence (DNA): TGTGCTCTTGGGGTGGTGGGGCTCGATAAACTCATCTTT.

This clone was seen more than once but under ten times. V usage is TRDV1 and J usage is TRDJ1; 9 bases match TRDD3. The V segment lost 2 bases and the J segment 1 base; nucleotides outside the gene matches: 14. The CDR3 has 19 amino acids. Germline lookup yields CDR1 TSWWSYY and CDR2 QGS. The CDR3 nucleotides read TGTGCTCTTGGGGAAGCCACGAAGTGGGGGATAGCAGGCACCGATAAACTCATCTTT. Its protein is CALGEATKWGIAGTDKLIF.

The V call is TRDV1, the J call TRDJ1, with D uncertain. The length of the CDR3 is 18 residues. Germline CDR1 and CDR2: TSWWSYY and QGS. V was cut by 5 bases and J by 11 bases, with 33 bases left in between. CDR3 DNA sequence: TGTGCTCTTGGGATCCCAGGGCCCCATGGTGACCTCTCGTCCAATCTCATCTTT. Protein: CALGIPGPHGDLSSNLIF.

This clone has more than one count but fewer than ten. The V gene is TRDV1, the J gene TRDJ1; D remains unclear. This CDR3 region has 16 residues. The germline CDR1 and CDR2 sequences are TSWWSYY and QGS. The V gene lost 2 bases and the J gene lost 2 bases, with 15 bases spanning the gap. The CDR3 sequence is CALGEGLYSTTDKLIF. CDR3 coding DNA: TGTGCTCTTGGGGAAGGGCTATATTCTACGACCGATAAACTCATCTTT.

V usage is TRDV1 and J usage is TRDJ1; 13 bases align to TRDD3. J gave up 2 bases and V 1 base, and 16 bases lay outside the gene matches. The germline CDR1 and CDR2 sequences are TSWWSYY and QGS. The CDR3 extends over 21 amino acids. CDR3 nucleotides: TGTGCTCTTGGGGAACGGGCCTCCCCGTACTGGGGGATACGGCGGACCGATAAACTCATCTTT. It encodes CALGERASPYWGIRRTDKLIF.

This clone was counted only a few times. The rearrangement joins TRDV1 to TRDJ1; 10 bases fit TRDD3. The CDR3 extends over 23 amino acids. Germline CDR1 reads TSWWSYY; CDR2 reads QGS. V gave up 3 bases and J gave up 0 bases; unmatched junction bases: 25. CDR3 bases: TGTGCTCTTGGGGAGGACTCGGCTACTTGTACTGGGGGATGTAGGGGGTACACCGATAAACTCATCTTT. This codes for CALGEDSATCTGGCRGYTDKLIF.

The chain links TRDV1 to TRDJ1; 8 bases fit TRDD2. This CDR3 has 20 residues. V dropped 5 bases and J dropped 0; count of bases not matched to a gene: 20. Germline loops: CDR1 TSWWSYY, CDR2 QGS. The CDR3 loop is CALGLQGLPIRGWDTDKLIF. The CDR3 region has the DNA TGTGCTCTTGGGCTCCAAGGCCTTCCTATTCGGGGATGGGACACCGATAAACTCATCTTT.

This clone has just one count. The chain combines TRDV1 with TRDJ1; a possible D gene is TRDD2 (6 bases). V gave up 2 bases and J gave up 4 bases, with 23 bases separating them. CDR1 is TSWWSYY and CDR2 is QGS in the germline V gene. The CDR3 extends over 18 amino acids. For the CDR3, the DNA is TGTGCTCTTGGGGAAGTCTTCCTCAGAAGCGGCGGTGGCGATAAACTCATCTTT. Translating gives CALGEVFLRSGGGDKLIF.

There are a few counts of this clone. This chain links TRDV1 with TRDJ1; D remains unclear. The germline V and J ends were trimmed by 0 bases and 4 bases, with 15 bases remaining between them. CDR1 and CDR2 from the germline V gene are TSWWSYY and QGS. The CDR3 consists of 16 residues. The CDR3 protein is CALGELHYRIFDKLIF. The CDR3 nucleotides are TGTGCTCTTGGGGAACTTCATTACAGGATTTTCGATAAACTCATCTTT.

The chain is built from TRDV1 and TRDJ1, with 9 bases that match TRDD3. J was trimmed by 0 bases and V by 2 bases; bases with no gene match: 22. The germline V gene has CDR1 TSWWSYY and CDR2 QGS. The CDR3 runs 22 residues. The CDR3 DNA sequence: TGTGCTCTTGGGGAAATGGTGCTCCCCCTGGGGGATTCGGGTAGGTACACCGATAAACTCATCTTT. It codes for CALGEMVLPLGDSGRYTDKLIF.

This clone was found a few times. The chain combines TRDV1 with TRDJ1; 8 bases align to TRDD3. CDR3 length: 21 residues. Trimming at V came to 1 base and at J to 0 bases, leaving 19 bases not matched to a gene. The V gene's germline CDR1 is TSWWSYY and CDR2 QGS. CDR3 in amino acids: CALGEPGSLPSLGADTDKLIF. For the CDR3, the DNA is TGTGCTCTTGGGGAACCTGGCTCCCTGCCCTCACTGGGGGCCGACACCGATAAACTCATCTTT.